This T cell receptor (beta chain) came from a study of OX40 agonist ivuxolimab in advanced cancers. Germline V CDR1 and CDR2: SGHNT, YENEEA. The CDR3 loop spans 14 amino acids. V was cut by 5 bases and J by 9 bases, with 19 bases left in between. Here immunoSEQ multiplex PCR was the method, and the copy in TCRdb shows in-frame clones only, minus some. The table has 65,000 to 80,000 clones, 85% to 90% seen once; the top ten hold 10% to 15%. The chain couples TRBV11-3 to TRBJ1-1; the D gene is possibly TRBD1 (5 bases). This sequence was found in an adult with an advanced solid tumor such as melanoma, head and neck, liver or kidney cancer. Sequences were derived from CD4+ or CD8+ T cells sorted from blood, sampled in a trial of the OX40 agonist ivuxolimab. The CDR3 bases are TGTGCCAGCAGCCCCTCGGGGCCGATTGAGAAAGCTTTCTTT. Translation gives CASSPSGPIEKAFF.